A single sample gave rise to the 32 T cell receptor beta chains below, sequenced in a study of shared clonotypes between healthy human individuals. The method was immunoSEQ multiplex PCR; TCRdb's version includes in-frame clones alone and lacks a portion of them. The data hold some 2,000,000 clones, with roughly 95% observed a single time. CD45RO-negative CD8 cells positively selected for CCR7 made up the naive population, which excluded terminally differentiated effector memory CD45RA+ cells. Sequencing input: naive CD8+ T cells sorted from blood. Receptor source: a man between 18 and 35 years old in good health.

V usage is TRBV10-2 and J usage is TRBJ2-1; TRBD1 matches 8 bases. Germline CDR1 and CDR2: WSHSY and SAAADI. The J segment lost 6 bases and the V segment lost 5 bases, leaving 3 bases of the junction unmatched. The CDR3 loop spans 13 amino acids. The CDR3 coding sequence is TGCGCCAGCAGTTGGACAGGGAGCAATGAGCAGTTCTTC. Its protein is CASSWTGSNEQFF.

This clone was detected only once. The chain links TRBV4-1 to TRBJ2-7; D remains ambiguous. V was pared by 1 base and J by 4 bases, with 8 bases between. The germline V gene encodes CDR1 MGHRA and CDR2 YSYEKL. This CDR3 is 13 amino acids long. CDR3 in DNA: TGCGCCAGCAGCCAAGTGAACGGGTACGAGCAGTACTTC. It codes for CASSQVNGYEQYF.

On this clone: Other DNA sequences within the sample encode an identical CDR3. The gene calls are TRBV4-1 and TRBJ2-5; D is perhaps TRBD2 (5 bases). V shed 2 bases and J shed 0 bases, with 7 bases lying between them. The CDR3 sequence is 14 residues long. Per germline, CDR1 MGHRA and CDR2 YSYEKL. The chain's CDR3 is CASSQRGYQETQYF. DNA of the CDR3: TGCGCCAGCAGCCAACGGGGATACCAAGAGACCCAGTACTTC.

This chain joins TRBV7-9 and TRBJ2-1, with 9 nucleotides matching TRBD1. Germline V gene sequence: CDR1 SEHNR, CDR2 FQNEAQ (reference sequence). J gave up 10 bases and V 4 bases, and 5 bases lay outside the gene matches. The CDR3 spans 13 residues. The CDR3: CASSSGQGGEQFF. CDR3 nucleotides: TGTGCCAGCAGCTCGGGACAGGGCGGCGAGCAGTTCTTC.

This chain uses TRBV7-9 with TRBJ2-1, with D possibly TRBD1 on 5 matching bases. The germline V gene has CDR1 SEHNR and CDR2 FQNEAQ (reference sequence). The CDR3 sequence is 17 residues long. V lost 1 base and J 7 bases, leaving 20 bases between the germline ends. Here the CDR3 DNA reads TGTGCCAGCAGCTTAGAGTTCGACAGCCCTAATGGGAATGAGCAGTTCTTC. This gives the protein CASSLEFDSPNGNEQFF.

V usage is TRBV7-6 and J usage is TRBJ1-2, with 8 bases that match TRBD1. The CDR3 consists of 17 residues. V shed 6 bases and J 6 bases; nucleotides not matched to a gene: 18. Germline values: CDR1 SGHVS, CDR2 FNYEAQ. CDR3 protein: CASSPRERQGPWDGYTF. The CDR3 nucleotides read TGTGCCAGCAGTCCCCGCGAGAGACAGGGGCCATGGGATGGCTACACCTTC.

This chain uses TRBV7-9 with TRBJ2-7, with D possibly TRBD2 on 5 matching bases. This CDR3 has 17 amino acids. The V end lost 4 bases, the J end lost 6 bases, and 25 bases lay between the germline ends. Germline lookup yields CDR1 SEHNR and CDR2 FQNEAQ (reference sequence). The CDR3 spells CASSSTVTRPALAEQYF. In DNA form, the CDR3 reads TGTGCCAGCAGCTCAACCGTCACTAGGCCGGCCCTCGCCGAGCAGTACTTC.

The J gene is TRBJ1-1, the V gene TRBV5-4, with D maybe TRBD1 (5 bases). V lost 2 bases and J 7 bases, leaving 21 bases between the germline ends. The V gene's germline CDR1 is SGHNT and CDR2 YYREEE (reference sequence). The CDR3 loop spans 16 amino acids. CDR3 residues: CASSLKDGASTSEAFF. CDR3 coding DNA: TGTGCCAGCAGCTTAAAAGATGGGGCCTCTACGAGTGAAGCTTTCTTT. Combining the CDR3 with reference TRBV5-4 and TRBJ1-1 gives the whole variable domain ETGVTQSPTHLIKTRGQQVTLRCSSQSGHNTVSWYQQALGQGPQFIFQYYREEENGRGNFPPRFSGLQFPNYSSELNVNALELDDSALYLCASSLKDGASTSEAFFGQGTRLTVV.

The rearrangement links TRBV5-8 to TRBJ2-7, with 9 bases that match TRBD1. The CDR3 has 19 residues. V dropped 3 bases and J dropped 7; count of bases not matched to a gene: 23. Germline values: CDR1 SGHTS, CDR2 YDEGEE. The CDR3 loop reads CASSWVRTGVQRGSREQYF. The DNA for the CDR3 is TGTGCCAGCAGCTGGGTCAGGACAGGGGTTCAGAGGGGCTCTCGGGAGCAGTACTTC. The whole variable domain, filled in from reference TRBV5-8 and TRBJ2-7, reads EAGVTQSPTHLIKTRGQQATLRCSPISGHTSVYWYQQALGLGLQFLLWYDEGEERNRGNFPPRFSGRQFPNYSSELNVNALELEDSALYLCASSWVRTGVQRGSREQYFGPGTRLTVT.

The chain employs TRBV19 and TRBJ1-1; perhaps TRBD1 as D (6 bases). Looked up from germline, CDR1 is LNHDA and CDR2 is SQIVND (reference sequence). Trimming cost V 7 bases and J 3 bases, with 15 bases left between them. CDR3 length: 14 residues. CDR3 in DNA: TGTGCCAGTACCGAACTGGACAGTTACACTGAAGCTTTCTTT. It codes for CASTELDSYTEAFF.

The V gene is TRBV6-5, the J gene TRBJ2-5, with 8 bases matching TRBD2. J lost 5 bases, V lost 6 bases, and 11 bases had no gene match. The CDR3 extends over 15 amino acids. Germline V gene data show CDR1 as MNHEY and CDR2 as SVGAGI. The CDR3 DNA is TGTGCCAGCAGCTCTCCACGGGGGGGCGGGGAGACCCAGTACTTC. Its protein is CASSSPRGGGETQYF.

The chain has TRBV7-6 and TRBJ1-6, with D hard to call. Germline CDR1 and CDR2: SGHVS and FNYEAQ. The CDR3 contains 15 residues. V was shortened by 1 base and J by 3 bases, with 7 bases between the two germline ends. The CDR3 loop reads CASSLGPGYNSPLHF. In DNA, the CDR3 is TGTGCCAGCAGCTTAGGACCTGGCTATAATTCACCCCTCCACTTT.

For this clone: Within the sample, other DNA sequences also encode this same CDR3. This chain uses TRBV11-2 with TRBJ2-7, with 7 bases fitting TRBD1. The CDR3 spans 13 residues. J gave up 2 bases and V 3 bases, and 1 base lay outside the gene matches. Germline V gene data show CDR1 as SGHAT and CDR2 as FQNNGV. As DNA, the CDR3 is TGTGCCAGCAGCTTGGGGACAGCCTACGAGCAGTACTTC. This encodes CASSLGTAYEQYF.

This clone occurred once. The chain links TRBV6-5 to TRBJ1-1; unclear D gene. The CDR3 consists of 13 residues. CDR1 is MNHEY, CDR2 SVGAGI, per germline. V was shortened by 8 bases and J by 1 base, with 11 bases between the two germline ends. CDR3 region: CASGSTTNTEAFF. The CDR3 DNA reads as TGTGCCAGCGGGAGCACTACGAACACTGAAGCTTTCTTT.

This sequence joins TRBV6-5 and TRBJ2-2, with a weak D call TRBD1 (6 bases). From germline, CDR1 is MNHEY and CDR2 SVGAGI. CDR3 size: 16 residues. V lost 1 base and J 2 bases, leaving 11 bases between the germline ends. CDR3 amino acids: CASSYFGQINTGELFF. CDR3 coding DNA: TGTGCCAGCAGTTACTTTGGACAGATAAACACCGGGGAGCTGTTTTTT.

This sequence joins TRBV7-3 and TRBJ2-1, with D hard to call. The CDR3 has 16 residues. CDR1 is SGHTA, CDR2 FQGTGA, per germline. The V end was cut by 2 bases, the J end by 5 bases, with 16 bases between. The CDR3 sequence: CASSLLGLGADNEQFF. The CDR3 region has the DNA TGTGCCAGCAGCTTATTAGGGCTAGGCGCGGACAATGAGCAGTTCTTC.

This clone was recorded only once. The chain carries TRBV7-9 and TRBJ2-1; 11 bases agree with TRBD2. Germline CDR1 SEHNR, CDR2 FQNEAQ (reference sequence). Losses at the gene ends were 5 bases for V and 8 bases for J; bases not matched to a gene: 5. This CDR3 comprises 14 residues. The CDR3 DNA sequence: TGTGCCAGCAGCCCCGGTAGCGGGGGGGATGAGCAGTTCTTC. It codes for CASSPGSGGDEQFF.

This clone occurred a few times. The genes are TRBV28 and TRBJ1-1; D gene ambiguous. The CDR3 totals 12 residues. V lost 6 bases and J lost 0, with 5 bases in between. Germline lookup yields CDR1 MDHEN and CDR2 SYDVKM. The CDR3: CASRAVNTEAFF. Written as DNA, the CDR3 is TGTGCCAGCAGGGCAGTGAACACTGAAGCTTTCTTT.

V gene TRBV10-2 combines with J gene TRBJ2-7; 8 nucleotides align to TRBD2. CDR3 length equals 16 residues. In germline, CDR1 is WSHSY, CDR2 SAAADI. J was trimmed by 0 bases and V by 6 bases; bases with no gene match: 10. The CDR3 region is CASRVASGFYSYEQYF. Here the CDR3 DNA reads TGCGCCAGCAGGGTGGCTAGCGGGTTTTACTCCTACGAGCAGTACTTC.

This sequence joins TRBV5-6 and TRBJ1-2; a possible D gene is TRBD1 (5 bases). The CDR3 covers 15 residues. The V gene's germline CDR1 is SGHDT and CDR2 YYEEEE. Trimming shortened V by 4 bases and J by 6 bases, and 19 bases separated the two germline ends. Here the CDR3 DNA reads TGTGCCAGCAGCGGGGGGACCGCCGCGGGGGATGGCTACACCTTC. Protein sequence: CASSGGTAAGDGYTF.

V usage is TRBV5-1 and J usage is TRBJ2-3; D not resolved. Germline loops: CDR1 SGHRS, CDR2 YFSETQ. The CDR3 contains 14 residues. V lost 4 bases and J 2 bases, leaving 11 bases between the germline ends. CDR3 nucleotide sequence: TGCGCCAGCAGCCCGGTTACTAACACAGATACGCAGTATTTT. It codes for CASSPVTNTDTQYF.

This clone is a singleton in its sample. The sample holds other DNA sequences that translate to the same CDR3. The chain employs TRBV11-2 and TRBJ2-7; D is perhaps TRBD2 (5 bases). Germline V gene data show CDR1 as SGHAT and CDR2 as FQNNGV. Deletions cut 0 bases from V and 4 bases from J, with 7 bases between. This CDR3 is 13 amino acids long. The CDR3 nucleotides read TGTGCCAGCAGCTTAGACCCGGGATACGAGCAGTACTTC. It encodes CASSLDPGYEQYF.

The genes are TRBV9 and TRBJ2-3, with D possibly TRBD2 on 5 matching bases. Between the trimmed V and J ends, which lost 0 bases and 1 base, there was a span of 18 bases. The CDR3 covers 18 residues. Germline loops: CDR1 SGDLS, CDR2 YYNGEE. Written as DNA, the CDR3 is TGTGCCAGCAGCGTAGATAGCGCTCACAGTTGGGGCACAGATACGCAGTATTTT. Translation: CASSVDSAHSWGTDTQYF. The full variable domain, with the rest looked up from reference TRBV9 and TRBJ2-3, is DSGVTQTPKHLITATGQRVTLRCSPRSGDLSVYWYQQSLDQGLQFLIQYYNGEERAKGNILERFSAQQFPDLHSELNLSSLELGDSALYFCASSVDSAHSWGTDTQYFGPGTRLTVL.

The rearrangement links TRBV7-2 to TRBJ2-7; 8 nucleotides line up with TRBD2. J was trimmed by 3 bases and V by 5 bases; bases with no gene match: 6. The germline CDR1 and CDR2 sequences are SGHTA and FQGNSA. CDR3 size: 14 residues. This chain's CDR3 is CASSISGTYYEQYF. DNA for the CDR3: TGTGCCAGCAGCATTAGCGGGACCTACTACGAGCAGTACTTC.

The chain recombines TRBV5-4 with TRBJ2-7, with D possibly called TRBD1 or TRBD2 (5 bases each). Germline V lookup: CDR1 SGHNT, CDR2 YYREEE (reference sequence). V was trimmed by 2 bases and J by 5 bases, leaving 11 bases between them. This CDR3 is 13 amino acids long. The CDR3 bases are TGTGCCAGCAGCTTCGGGACGGCCGACGAGCAGTACTTC. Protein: CASSFGTADEQYF.

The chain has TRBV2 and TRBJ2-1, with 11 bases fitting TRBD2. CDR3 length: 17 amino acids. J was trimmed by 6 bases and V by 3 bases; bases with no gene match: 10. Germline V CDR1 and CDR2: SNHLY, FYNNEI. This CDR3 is CASSEASGGRPSNEQFF. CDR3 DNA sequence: TGTGCCAGCAGTGAGGCTAGCGGGGGGCGCCCATCCAATGAGCAGTTCTTC. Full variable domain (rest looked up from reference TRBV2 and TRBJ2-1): EPEVTQTPSHQVTQMGQEVILRCVPISNHLYFYWYRQILGQKVEFLVSFYNNEISEKSEIFDDQFSVERPDGSNFTLKIRSTKLEDSAMYFCASSEASGGRPSNEQFFGPGTRLTVL.

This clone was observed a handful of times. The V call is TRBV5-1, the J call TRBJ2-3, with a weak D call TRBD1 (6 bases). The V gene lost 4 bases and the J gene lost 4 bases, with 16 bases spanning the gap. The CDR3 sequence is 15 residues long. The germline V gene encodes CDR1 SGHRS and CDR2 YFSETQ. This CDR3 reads CASSGTTGRADTQYF. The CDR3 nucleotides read TGCGCCAGCAGCGGGACGACAGGCCGCGCAGATACGCAGTATTTT.

CDR3 sequence: CASSELEAGELFF. The CDR3 region has the DNA TGTGCCAGCAGTGAACTTGAGGCCGGGGAGCTGTTTTTT. The chain is built from TRBV6-4 and TRBJ2-2; D is undetermined. The CDR3 has 13 residues. CDR1 and CDR2 from the germline V gene are MRHNA and SNTAGT. The V gene lost 3 bases and the J gene lost 6 bases, with 8 bases spanning the gap.

CDR3 sequence: CASSHRDANNEQFF. The CDR3, as DNA: TGTGCCAGCAGCCACCGGGACGCAAACAATGAGCAGTTCTTC. The chain links TRBV27 to TRBJ2-1; possibly TRBD1 or TRBD2 for D (5 bases each). Between the trimmed V and J ends, which lost 6 bases and 5 bases, there was a span of 14 bases. The CDR3 contains 14 residues. Germline CDR1 and CDR2: MNHEY and SMNVEV (reference sequence).

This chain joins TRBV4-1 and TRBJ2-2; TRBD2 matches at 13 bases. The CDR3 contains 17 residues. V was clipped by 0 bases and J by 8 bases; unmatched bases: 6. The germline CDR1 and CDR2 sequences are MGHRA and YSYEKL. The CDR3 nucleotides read TGCGCCAGCAGCCAAGAAACTGGGACTAGCGGGGCGGGGGAGCTGTTTTTT. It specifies CASSQETGTSGAGELFF.

The CDR3 protein is CASSVGRDSAQQETQYF. The DNA of the CDR3 is TGTGCCAGCAGCGTAGGGCGGGACAGTGCGCAGCAAGAGACCCAGTACTTC. The chain links TRBV9 to TRBJ2-5, with D possibly TRBD1 on 7 matching bases. The CDR3 length is 17 residues. CDR1 is SGDLS, CDR2 YYNGEE, per germline. Trimming removed 0 bases at V and 2 bases at J, with 17 bases between.

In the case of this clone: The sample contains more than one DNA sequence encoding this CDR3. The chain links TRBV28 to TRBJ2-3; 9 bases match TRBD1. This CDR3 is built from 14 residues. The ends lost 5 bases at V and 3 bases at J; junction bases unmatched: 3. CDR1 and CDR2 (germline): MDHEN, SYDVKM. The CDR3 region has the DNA TGTGCCAGCAGTAGGACAGGGGATACAGATACGCAGTATTTT. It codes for CASSRTGDTDTQYF.